This entry describes one T cell receptor (beta chain). The antigen is undetermined. The sample is drawn from a study of T cells in localized non-small cell lung cancer. Findings and caveats of the study: The tumor had only one region sequenced, so heterogeneity remains possible. In uninvolved adjacent lung, T cell clonality reached its highest value, exceeding tumor. There was an association of higher blood T cell density with longer overall survival. Adjacent lung tissue had a median around 50 of the top 100 clones found in the tumor.

Data came from immunoSEQ multiplex PCR; TCRdb stores just in-frame clones and leaves some out. Among approximately 9,000 clones, about 90% were seen once, and the ten largest hold around 7.5%. The receptor's source is a woman aged 40 to 75 with stage I squamous cell lung carcinoma. This sample comprised peripheral blood, obtained before any cancer treatment.

The CDR3 DNA reads TGTGCCAGCAGCTTACAGGGGCCAGGATTAAACACCATATATTTT. This encodes CASSLQGPGLNTIYF. This sequence joins TRBV11-2 and TRBJ1-3; D possibly corresponds to TRBD1 (6 bases). The CDR3 sequence is 15 residues long. Trimming stripped 2 bases from V and 6 bases from J, with 14 bases between. CDR1 is SGHAT, CDR2 FQNNGV, per germline. Looking up the rest from reference TRBV11-2 and TRBJ1-3 gives the full variable domain: EAGVAQSPRYKIIEKRQSVAFWCNPISGHATLYWYQQILGQGPKLLIQFQNNGVVDDSQLPKDRFSAERLKGVDSTLKIQPAKLEDSAVYLCASSLQGPGLNTIYFGEGSWLTVV.